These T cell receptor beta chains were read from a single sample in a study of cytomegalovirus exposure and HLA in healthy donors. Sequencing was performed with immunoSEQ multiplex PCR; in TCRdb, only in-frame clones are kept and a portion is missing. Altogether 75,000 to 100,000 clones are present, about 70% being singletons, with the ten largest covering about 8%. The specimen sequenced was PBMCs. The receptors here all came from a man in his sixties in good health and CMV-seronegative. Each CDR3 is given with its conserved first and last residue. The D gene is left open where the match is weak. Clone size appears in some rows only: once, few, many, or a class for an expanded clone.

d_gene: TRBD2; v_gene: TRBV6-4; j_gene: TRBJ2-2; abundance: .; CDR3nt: TGTGCCAGCAGTGACCCAGCGGGGGGATTCGGGGAGCTGTTTTTT; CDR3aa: CASSDPAGGFGELFF
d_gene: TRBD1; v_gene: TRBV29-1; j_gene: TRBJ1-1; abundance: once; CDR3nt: TGCAGCGTCCGTGGACAGGGTCTGAACACTGAAGCTTTCTTT; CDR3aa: CSVRGQGLNTEAFF
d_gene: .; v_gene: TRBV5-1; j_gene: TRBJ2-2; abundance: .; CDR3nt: TGCGCCAGCAGCTTGGCCCGGGAATACACCGGGGAGCTGTTTTTT; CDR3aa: CASSLAREYTGELFF
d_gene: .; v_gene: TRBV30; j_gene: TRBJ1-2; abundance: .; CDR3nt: TGTGCCTGGAGTCCCGGGAACTATGGCTACACCTTC; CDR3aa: CAWSPGNYGYTF
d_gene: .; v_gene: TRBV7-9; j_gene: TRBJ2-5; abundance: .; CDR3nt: TGTTCCAGGCGCCAAGGGAGGATGGAAGAGCAGTACTTC; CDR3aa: CSRRQGRMEEQYF
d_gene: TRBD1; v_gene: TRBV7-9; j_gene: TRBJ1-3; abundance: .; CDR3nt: TGTGCCAGCAGCCTTCAAGGACAGGGGGTTTCTGGAAACACCATATATTTT; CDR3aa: CASSLQGQGVSGNTIYF
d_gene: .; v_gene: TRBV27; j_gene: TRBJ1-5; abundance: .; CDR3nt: TGTGCCAGCAGTGGGGGGGTTCTTCAGCCCCAGCATTTT; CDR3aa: CASSGGVLQPQHF
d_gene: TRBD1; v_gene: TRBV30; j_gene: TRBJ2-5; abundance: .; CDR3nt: TGTGCCTGGGGGACAGGGGCAGGGAGGGAGACCCAGTACTTC; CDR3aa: CAWGTGAGRETQYF
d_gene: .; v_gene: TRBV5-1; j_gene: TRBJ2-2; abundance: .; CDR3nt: TGCGCCAGCAGCTTGGCCGAGGTGACCGGGGAGCTGTTTTTT; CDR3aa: CASSLAEVTGELFF
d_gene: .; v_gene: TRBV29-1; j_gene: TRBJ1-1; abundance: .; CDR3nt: TGCAGCGTTTCCCCCTCGAACACTGAAGCTTTCTTT; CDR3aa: CSVSPSNTEAFF
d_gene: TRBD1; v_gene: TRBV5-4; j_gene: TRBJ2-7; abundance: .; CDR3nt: TGTGCCAGCAGCTTGGAACAGGGGCTAGGAGAGCAGTACTTC; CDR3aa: CASSLEQGLGEQYF
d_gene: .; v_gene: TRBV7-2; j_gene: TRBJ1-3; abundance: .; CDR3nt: TGTGCCAGCAGCACCTCAGGGTTGGCTGGAAACACCATATATTTT; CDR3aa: CASSTSGLAGNTIYF
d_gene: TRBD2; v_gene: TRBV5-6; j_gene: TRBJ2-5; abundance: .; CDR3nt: TGTGCCAGCAGCTTGGGTCTAGCGGGGGTGGTACAAGAGACCCAGTACTTC; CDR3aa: CASSLGLAGVVQETQYF
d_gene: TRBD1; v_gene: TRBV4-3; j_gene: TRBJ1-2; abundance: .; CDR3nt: TGCGCCAGCAGCCAAGGCCGACAGGGGATTAGCTATGGCTACACCTTC; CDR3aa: CASSQGRQGISYGYTF
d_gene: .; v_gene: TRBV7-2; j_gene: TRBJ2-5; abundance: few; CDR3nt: TGTGCCAGCAGCTTAGCGGGGGCGGCGGAGACCCAGTACTTC; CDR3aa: CASSLAGAAETQYF
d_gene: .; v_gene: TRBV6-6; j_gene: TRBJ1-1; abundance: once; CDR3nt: TGTGCCAGCAGCGAAATCGGGGGGGGAGGAGCTTTCTTT; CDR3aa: CASSEIGGGGAFF
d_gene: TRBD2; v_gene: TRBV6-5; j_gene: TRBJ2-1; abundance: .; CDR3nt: TGTGCCAGCAGTTACTCGCCAAGCGGGGGGGTTGATGAGCAGTTCTTC; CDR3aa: CASSYSPSGGVDEQFF
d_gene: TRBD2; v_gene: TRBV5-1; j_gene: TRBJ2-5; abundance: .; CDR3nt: TGCGCCAGCAGCTCGCTAGCGGGGGGGCCCCAAGAGACCCAGTACTTC; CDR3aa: CASSSLAGGPQETQYF
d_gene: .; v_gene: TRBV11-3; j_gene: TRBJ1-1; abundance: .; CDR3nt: TGTGCCAGCAGCTTAGAGACAGGAGAAGAAGCTTTCTTT; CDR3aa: CASSLETGEEAFF
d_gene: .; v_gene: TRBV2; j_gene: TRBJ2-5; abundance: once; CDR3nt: TGTGCCAGCGGGGGTGGGACAGCGGGAGTGGAGACCCAGTACTTC; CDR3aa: CASGGGTAGVETQYF
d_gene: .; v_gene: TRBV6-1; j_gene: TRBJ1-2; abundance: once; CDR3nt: TGTGCCAGCAGTGTGGGCAGCTATGGCTACACCTTC; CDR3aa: CASSVGSYGYTF
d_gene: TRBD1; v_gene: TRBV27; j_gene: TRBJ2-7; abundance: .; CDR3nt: TGTGCCAGCGCGAAACGGGACAGAATCATCTACGAGCAGTACTTC; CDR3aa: CASAKRDRIIYEQYF
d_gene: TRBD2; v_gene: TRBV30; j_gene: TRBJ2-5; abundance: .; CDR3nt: TGTGCCTGGAACAAACTAGCGGGGGGGTACCAAGAGACCCAGTACTTC; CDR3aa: CAWNKLAGGYQETQYF
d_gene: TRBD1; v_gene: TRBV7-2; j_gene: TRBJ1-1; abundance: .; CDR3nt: TGTGCCAGCAGCCTAAAGGGGGACAGAGACACTGAAGCTTTCTTT; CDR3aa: CASSLKGDRDTEAFF
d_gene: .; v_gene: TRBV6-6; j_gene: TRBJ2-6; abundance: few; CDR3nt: TGTGCCAGCAGTCCATCTAGCTCTGGGGCCAACGTCCTGACTTTC; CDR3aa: CASSPSSSGANVLTF
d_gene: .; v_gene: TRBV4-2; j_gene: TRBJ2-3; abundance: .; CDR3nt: TGTGCCAGCAGCCAAGTTAGGGCGGAGGGCACAGATACGCAGTATTTT; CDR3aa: CASSQVRAEGTDTQYF
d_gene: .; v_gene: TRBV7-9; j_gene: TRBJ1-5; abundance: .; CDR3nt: TGTGCCAGCAGCTCCCTCGGAGATCAGCCCCAGCATTTT; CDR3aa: CASSSLGDQPQHF
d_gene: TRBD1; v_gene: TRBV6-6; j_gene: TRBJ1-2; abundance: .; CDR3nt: TGTGCCAGCAGTTACGCGGACAGGGGCGCGGATGGCTACACCTTC; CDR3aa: CASSYADRGADGYTF
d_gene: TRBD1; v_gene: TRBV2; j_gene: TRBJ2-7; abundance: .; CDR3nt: TGTGCCAGCAGTGGGACAGGGGGCCTCTACGAGCAGTACTTC; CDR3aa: CASSGTGGLYEQYF
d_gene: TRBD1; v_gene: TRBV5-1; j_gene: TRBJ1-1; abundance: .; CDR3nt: TGCGCCAGCAGCTTGGGGCAGGGGGCAAGTATGAACACTGAAGCTTTCTTT; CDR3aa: CASSLGQGASMNTEAFF
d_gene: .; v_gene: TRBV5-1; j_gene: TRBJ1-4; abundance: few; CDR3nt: TGCGCCAGCAGCTCTCAGGGGTATGCTAATGAAAAACTGTTTTTT; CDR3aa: CASSSQGYANEKLFF
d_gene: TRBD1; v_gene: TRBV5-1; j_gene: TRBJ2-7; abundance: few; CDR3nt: TGCGCCAGCACCCCGGACAGGGCTTACGAGCAGTACTTC; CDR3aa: CASTPDRAYEQYF
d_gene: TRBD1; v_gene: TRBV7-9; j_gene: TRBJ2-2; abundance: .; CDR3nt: TGTGCCAGCAGCCTAGGACAGGGAAGGACCGGGGAGCTGTTTTTT; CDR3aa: CASSLGQGRTGELFF
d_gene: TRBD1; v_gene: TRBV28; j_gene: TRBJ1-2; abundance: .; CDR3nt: TGTGCCAGCAGAGAGGGGACAGAGGCATATGGCTACACCTTC; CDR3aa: CASREGTEAYGYTF
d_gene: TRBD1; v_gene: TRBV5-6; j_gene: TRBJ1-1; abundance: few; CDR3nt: TGTGCCAGCAGCCCAGGGGGCCTGAACACTGAAGCTTTCTTT; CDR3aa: CASSPGGLNTEAFF
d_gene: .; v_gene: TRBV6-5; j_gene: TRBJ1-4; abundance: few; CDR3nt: TGTGCCAGCAGTTACTCGAACAGGGCAACTGAAAAACTGTTTTTT; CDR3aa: CASSYSNRATEKLFF
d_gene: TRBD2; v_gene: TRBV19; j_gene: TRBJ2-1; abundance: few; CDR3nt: TGTGCCAGTAACGACATCTTAGGGACTAGCGGGGGCAGCTCCTACAATGAGCAGTTCTTC; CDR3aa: CASNDILGTSGGSSYNEQFF
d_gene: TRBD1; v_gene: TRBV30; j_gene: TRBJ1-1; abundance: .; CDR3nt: TGTGCCTGGAGCCCGGGACAGGGGAAATTGGACGAAGCTTTCTTT; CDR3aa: CAWSPGQGKLDEAFF
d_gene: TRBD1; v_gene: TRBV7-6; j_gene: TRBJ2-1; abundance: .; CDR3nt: TGTGCCAGCAGCAAGCTCGTCGGGGCAGGGGGAGAGCAGTTCTTC; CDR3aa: CASSKLVGAGGEQFF
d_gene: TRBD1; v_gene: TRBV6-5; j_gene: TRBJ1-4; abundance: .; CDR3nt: TGTGCCAGCAGCCCGGGACAGTTTCGCGAAAAACTGTTTTTT; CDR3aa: CASSPGQFREKLFF
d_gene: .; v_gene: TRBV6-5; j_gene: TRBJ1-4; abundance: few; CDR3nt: TGTGCCAGCAGTACCCACGGGAAACTGTTTTTT; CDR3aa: CASSTHGKLFF